The clone carrying this T cell receptor beta chain has a handful of counts. The sample comes from a study of cytomegalovirus exposure and HLA in healthy donors. Study-level background: Unique TCRs numbering about 87 million, obtained from HLA-typed donors, made up an early data release.

Donors had nominal health at sampling but likely had unrecorded immune exposures. Researchers ran the PCR with 60 Vbeta and 13 Jbeta primers. The protocol was immunoSEQ multiplex PCR, while the TCRdb copy is restricted to in-frame clones and leaves out a portion. The sample carries fewer than 100,000 clones, roughly 78% recorded once. Sample: PBMCs. The sequence derives from a male donor in good health and CMV-seropositive.

CDR3 sequence (DNA): TGTGCCAGCAGTCCCGCCGGGACAGCCTCCTACGAGCAGTACTTC. Translation gives CASSPAGTASYEQYF. V and J are TRBV28 and TRBJ2-7; 7 bases are shared with TRBD1. V shed 5 bases, J shed 0 bases, and the junction held 7 bases outside the gene matches. The germline V gene has CDR1 MDHEN and CDR2 SYDVKM. This CDR3 has 15 residues.